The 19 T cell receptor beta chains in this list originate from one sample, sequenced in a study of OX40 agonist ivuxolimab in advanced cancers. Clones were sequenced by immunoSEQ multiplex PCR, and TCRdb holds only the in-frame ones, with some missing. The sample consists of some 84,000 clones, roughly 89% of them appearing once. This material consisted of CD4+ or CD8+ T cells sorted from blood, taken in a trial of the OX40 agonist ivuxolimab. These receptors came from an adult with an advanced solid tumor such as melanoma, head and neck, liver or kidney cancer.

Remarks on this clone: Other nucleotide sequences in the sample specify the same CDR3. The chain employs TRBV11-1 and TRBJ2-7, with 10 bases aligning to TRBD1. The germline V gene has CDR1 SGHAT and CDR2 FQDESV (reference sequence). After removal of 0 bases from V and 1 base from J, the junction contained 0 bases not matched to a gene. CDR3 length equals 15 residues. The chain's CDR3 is CASSLADRGSYEQYF. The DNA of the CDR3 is TGTGCCAGCAGCTTAGCGGACAGGGGGTCCTACGAGCAGTACTTC. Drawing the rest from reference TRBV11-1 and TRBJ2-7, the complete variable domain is EAEVAQSPRYKITEKSQAVAFWCDPISGHATLYWYRQILGQGPELLVQFQDESVVDDSQLPKDRFSAERLKGVDSTLKIQPAELGDSAMYLCASSLADRGSYEQYFGPGTRLTVT.

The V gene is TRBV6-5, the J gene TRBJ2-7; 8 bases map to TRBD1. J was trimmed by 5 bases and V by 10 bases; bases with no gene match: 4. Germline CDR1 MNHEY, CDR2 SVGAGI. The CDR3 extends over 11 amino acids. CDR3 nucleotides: TGTGCCACCCAGGGGGCCCACGAGCAGTACTTC. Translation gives CATQGAHEQYF.

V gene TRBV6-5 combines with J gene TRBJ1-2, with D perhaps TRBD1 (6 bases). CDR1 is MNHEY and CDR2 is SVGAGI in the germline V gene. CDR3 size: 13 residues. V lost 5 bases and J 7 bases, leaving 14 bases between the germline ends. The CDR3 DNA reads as TGTGCCAGCAGTAGATCAGGGGCTGGTGGCTACACCTTC. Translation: CASSRSGAGGYTF.

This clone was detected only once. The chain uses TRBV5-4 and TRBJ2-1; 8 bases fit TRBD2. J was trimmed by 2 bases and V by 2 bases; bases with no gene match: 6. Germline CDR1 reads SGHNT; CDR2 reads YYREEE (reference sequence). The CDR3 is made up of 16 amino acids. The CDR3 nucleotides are TGTGCCAGCAGCTTCTTTAGCGGGGAAACCTACAATGAGCAGTTCTTC. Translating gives CASSFFSGETYNEQFF.

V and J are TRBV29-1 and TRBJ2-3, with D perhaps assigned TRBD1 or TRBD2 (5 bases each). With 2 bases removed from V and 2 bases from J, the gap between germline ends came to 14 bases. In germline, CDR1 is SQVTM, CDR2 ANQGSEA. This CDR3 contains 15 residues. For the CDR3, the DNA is TGCAGCGTTGAAAACAGGACTTCGTTCACAGATACGCAGTATTTT. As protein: CSVENRTSFTDTQYF.

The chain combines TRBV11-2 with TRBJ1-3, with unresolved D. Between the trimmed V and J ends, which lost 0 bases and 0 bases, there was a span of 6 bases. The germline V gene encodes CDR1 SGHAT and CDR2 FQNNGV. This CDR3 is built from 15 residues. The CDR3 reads CASSLDGPSGNTIYF. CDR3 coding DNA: TGTGCCAGCAGCTTAGATGGGCCCTCTGGAAACACCATATATTTT.

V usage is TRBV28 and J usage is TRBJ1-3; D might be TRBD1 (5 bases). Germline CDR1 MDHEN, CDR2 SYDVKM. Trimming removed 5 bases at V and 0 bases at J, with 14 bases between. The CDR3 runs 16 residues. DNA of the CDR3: TGTGCCAGCAGTACCCCCCTAGGACACTCTGGAAACACCATATATTTT. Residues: CASSTPLGHSGNTIYF.

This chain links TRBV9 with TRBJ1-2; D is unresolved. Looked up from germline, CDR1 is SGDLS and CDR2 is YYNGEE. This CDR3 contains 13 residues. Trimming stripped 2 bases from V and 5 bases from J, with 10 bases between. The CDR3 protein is CASSVGYRYGYTF. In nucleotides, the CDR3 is TGTGCCAGCAGCGTTGGGTATCGTTATGGCTACACCTTC.

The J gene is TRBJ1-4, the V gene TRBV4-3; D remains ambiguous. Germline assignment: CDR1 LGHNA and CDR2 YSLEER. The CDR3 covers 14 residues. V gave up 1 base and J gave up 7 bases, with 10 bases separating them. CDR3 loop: CASSQVNRVEKLFF. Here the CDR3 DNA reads TGCGCCAGCAGCCAAGTAAATAGGGTTGAAAAACTGTTTTTT.

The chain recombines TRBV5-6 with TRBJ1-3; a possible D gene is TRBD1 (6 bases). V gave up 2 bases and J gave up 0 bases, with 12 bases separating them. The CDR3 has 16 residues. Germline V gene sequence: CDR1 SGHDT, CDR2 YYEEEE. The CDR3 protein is CASSFQRGFSGNTIYF. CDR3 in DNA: TGTGCCAGCAGCTTCCAAAGGGGGTTCTCTGGAAACACCATATATTTT.

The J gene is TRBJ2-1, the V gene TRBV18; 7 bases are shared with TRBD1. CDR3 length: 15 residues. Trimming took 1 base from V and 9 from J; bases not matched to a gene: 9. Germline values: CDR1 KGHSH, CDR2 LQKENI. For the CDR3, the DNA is TGTGCCAGCTCACCACAGGGGGCTACCTCCGGTGAGCAGTTCTTC. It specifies CASSPQGATSGEQFF.

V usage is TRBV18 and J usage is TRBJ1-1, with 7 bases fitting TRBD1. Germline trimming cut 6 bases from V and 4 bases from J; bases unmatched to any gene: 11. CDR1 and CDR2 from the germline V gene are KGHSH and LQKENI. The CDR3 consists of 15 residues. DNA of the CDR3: TGTGCCAGCTCGGCCGGACAGGCGGGAGGCACTGAAGCTTTCTTT. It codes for CASSAGQAGGTEAFF.

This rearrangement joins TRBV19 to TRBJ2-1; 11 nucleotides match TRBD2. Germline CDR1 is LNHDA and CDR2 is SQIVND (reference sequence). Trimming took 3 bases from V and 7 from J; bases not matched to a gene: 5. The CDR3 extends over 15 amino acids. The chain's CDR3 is CASSISGRAENEQFF. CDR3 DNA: TGTGCCAGTAGTATTAGCGGGAGGGCCGAGAATGAGCAGTTCTTC.

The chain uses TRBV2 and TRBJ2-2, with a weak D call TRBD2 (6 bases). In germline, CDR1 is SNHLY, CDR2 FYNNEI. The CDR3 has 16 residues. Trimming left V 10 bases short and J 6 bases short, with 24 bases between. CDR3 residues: CATGGRGRSSPGELFF. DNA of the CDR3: TGTGCCACCGGCGGTAGAGGGAGGTCCTCCCCCGGGGAGCTGTTTTTT.

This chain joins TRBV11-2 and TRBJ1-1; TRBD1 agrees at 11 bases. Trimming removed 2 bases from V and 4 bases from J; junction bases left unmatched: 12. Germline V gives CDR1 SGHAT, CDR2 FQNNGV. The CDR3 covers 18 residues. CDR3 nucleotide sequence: TGTGCCAGCAGCTTATTGCGGACAGGGGGCCGGTTCGGCACTGAAGCTTTCTTT. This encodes CASSLLRTGGRFGTEAFF. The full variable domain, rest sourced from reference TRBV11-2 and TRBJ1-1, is EAGVAQSPRYKIIEKRQSVAFWCNPISGHATLYWYQQILGQGPKLLIQFQNNGVVDDSQLPKDRFSAERLKGVDSTLKIQPAKLEDSAVYLCASSLLRTGGRFGTEAFFGQGTRLTVV.

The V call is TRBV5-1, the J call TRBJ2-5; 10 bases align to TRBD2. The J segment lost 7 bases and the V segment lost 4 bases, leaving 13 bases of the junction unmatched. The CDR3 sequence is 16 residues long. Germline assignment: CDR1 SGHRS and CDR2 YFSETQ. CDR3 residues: CASSQQSELAGRTQYF. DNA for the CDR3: TGCGCCAGCAGCCAACAGTCGGAACTAGCGGGACGGACCCAGTACTTC.

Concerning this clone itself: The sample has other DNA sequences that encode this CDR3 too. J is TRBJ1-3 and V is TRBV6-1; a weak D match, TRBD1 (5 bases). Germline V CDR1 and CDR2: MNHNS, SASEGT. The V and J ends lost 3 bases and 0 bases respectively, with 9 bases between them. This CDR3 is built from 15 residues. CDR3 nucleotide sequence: TGTGCCAGCAGTGAGCGGGGCATCTCTGGAAACACCATATATTTT. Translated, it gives CASSERGISGNTIYF.

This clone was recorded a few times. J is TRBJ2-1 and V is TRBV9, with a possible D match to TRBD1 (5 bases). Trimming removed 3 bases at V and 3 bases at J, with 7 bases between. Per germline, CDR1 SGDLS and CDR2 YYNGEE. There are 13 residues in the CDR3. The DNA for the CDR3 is TGTGCCAGCAGCGGCCAGGGCTACAATGAGCAGTTCTTC. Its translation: CASSGQGYNEQFF.

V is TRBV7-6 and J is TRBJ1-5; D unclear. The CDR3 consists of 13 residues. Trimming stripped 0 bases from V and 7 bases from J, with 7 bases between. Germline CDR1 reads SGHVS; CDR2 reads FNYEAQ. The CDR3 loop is CASSLARAQPQHF. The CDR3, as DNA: TGTGCCAGCAGCTTAGCGCGGGCCCAGCCCCAGCATTTT.